A selection of T cell receptor beta chains follows, all from one sample in a study of breast tumors, draining lymph nodes, adjacent tissues. TCRdb used MiXCR to reprocess the multiplex PCR reads, holding one entry per CDR3 protein. The data contain some 150,000 distinct CDR3 sequences, 20% to 25% of them singletons. Sequencing used axillary lymph node tissue. The origin of the receptors is a female donor with breast cancer. Some clones in this sample may be carry-over from other donors' samples. The CDR3 runs from the conserved cysteine through the conserved F or W. D genes are given only for firm matches. Clone size, where shown, is once, few, many, or a class for clones that have expanded.

v_gene	j_gene	len	abundance	d_gene	CDR3aa	CDR3nt
TRBV7-9	TRBJ2-3	14	many	NA	CASSSVMGLDTQYF	TGTGCCAGCAGCTCCGTGATGGGTCTAGATACGCAGTATTTT
TRBV19	TRBJ2-1	15	many	TRBD2	CASSIGLAGADEQFF	TGTGCCAGTAGTATAGGACTAGCGGGAGCTGATGAGCAGTTCTTC
TRBV2	TRBJ2-5	12	many	NA	CASRGAPETQYF	TGTGCCAGCAGGGGGGCCCCGGAGACCCAGTACTTC
TRBV6-2/TRBV6-3	TRBJ1-2	12	many	NA	CASKEGARGYTF	TGTGCCAGCAAGGAGGGCGCGAGGGGCTACACCTTC
TRBV5-1	TRBJ1-5	12	many	NA	CASSLTGQPQHF	TGCGCCAGCAGCTTGACTGGTCAGCCCCAGCATTTT
TRBV7-2	TRBJ2-7	15	many	TRBD2	CASSFSGGTNLKQYF	TGTGCCAGCAGCTTCTCGGGAGGGACTAATTTAAAGCAGTACTTC
TRBV12-3/TRBV12-4	TRBJ1-4	14	many	NA	CASSFGQTNEKLFF	TGTGCCAGCAGTTTCGGACAGACAAATGAAAAACTGTTTTTT
TRBV20-1	TRBJ2-3	15	NA	TRBD2	CSARDLAGAADTQYF	TGCAGTGCTAGAGATCTAGCGGGAGCGGCAGATACGCAGTATTTT
TRBV9	TRBJ2-1	15	many	TRBD2	CASSVAFLAGIEQFF	TGTGCCAGCAGCGTAGCGTTCCTAGCGGGAATTGAGCAGTTCTTC
TRBV27	TRBJ2-5	15	many	NA	CASSLSSGTGETQYF	TGTGCCAGCAGTTTATCATCAGGGACGGGGGAGACCCAGTACTTC
TRBV12-3/TRBV12-4	TRBJ2-3	16	many	NA	CASSLWGTASTDTQYF	TGTGCCAGCAGTTTATGGGGGACGGCTAGCACAGATACGCAGTATTTT
TRBV6-1	TRBJ2-1	13	many	NA	CASSRGNYNEQFF	TGTGCCAGCAGTCGCGGGAATTACAATGAGCAGTTCTTC
TRBV29-1	TRBJ2-1	11	many	NA	CSAERLNEQFF	TGCAGCGCAGAGAGGTTAAATGAGCAGTTCTTC
TRBV5-1	TRBJ2-3	17	medium-sized	NA	CASSLVQLSDSTDTQYF	TGCGCCAGCAGCTTGGTACAGCTGTCTGATAGCACAGATACGCAGTATTTT
TRBV7-9	TRBJ2-7	15	NA	TRBD2	CASSHGTSGPFEQYF	TGCGCCAGCAGCCACGGGACTAGCGGGCCGTTTGAGCAGTACTTC
TRBV20-1	TRBJ1-5	13	NA	NA	CSADSGTNQPQHF	TGCAGTGCTGATTCCGGGACCAATCAGCCCCAGCATTTT
TRBV11-3	TRBJ2-3	17	many	TRBD1	CASSPRTGGGNTDTQYF	TGTGCCAGCAGCCCCCGGACAGGGGGTGGGAACACAGATACGCAGTATTTT
TRBV15	TRBJ2-6	17	many	NA	CATSRDGGEPGANVLTF	TGTGCCACCAGCAGAGATGGGGGCGAACCTGGGGCCAACGTCCTGACTTTC
TRBV27	TRBJ2-1	16	many	TRBD2	CASSPGGTSGGHEQFF	TGTGCCAGCAGTCCAGGTGGGACTAGCGGTGGTCATGAGCAGTTCTTC
TRBV6-6	TRBJ2-1	15	many	NA	CASSLLEISYNEQFF	TGTGCCAGCAGCCTACTAGAAATTTCCTACAATGAGCAGTTCTTC
TRBV30	TRBJ1-3	15	NA	NA	CAWSPLDATGITIYF	TGTGCCTGGAGTCCCCTGGATGCGACTGGAATCACCATATATTTT
TRBV5-4	TRBJ2-3	15	NA	TRBD1	CASSADRGSYSTQYF	TGTGCCAGCAGCGCGGACAGGGGGTCATACAGTACGCAGTATTTT
TRBV30	TRBJ1-5	14	few	NA	CAWDAGTPNQPQHF	TGTGCCTGGGACGCCGGGACCCCTAATCAGCCCCAGCATTTT
TRBV6-1	TRBJ2-7	14	many	TRBD2	CASREWEGAYEQYF	TGTGCCAGCAGAGAGTGGGAGGGCGCCTACGAGCAGTACTTC
TRBV29-1	TRBJ2-5	12	many	NA	CSVEYRQKTQYF	TGCAGCGTTGAATACAGACAAAAGACCCAGTACTTC
TRBV27	TRBJ2-7	15	NA	NA	CASSSSTVVKDEQYF	TGTGCCAGCAGTTCCTCGACAGTGGTGAAGGACGAGCAGTACTTC
TRBV6-1	TRBJ2-1	19	few	TRBD2	CASTKNVGTSGRSYNEQFF	TGTGCCAGCACCAAGAATGTTGGGACTAGCGGGAGGTCCTACAATGAGCAGTTCTTC
TRBV7-9	TRBJ2-3	16	many	NA	CASSLRVVADTDTQYF	TGTGCCAGCAGCTTGCGCGTGGTAGCGGACACAGATACGCAGTATTTT
TRBV15	TRBJ2-2	15	many	TRBD2	CATSPTSPGTGELFF	TGTGCCACCAGCCCGACTAGCCCCGGCACCGGGGAGCTGTTTTTT
TRBV25-1	TRBJ2-3	15	many	NA	CASSEASGDPDTQYF	TGTGCCAGCAGTGAGGCTTCGGGAGATCCAGATACGCAGTATTTT
TRBV7-8	TRBJ1-5	14	many	NA	CASSPGQLDQPQHF	TGTGCCAGCAGCCCAGGACAGTTAGATCAGCCCCAGCATTTT
TRBV28	TRBJ1-2	14	NA	NA	CASTDRITNYGYAF	TGTGCCAGCACCGACAGGATTACTAACTATGGCTACGCCTTC
TRBV12-3/TRBV12-4	TRBJ2-3	15	many	TRBD2	CASSSSGRSPDTQYF	TGTGCCAGCAGTTCTAGCGGGAGATCCCCCGATACGCAGTATTTT
TRBV15	TRBJ2-1	16	many	NA	CATSGFSGGSYNEQFF	TGTGCCACCAGCGGATTTAGCGGAGGCTCCTACAATGAGCAGTTCTTC
TRBV19	TRBJ2-3	13	many	NA	CASSIAGTDTQYF	TGTGCCAGTAGTATAGCTGGGACAGATACGCAGTATTTT
TRBV5-5	TRBJ2-1	13	many	TRBD2	CASSSGGGNEQFF	TGTGCCAGCAGCTCTGGGGGGGGGAATGAGCAGTTCTTC
TRBV29-1	TRBJ1-2	12	many	TRBD1	CSVEDRVEGYTF	TGCAGCGTTGAGGACAGGGTGGAGGGCTACACCTTC
TRBV7-2	TRBJ2-2	12	few	NA	CASSLEDGELFF	TGTGCCAGCAGCTTAGAGGACGGGGAGCTGTTTTTT
TRBV18	TRBJ2-1	16	NA	NA	CASSPPERGGANEQFF	TGTGCCAGCTCACCACCGGAACGGGGTGGGGCAAATGAGCAGTTCTTC
TRBV2	TRBJ2-7	12	many	TRBD2	CASRTSGYEQYF	TGTGCCAGCAGGACTAGCGGCTACGAGCAGTACTTC
TRBV11-3	TRBJ2-4	14	few	NA	CASSSPGGRGIQYF	TGTGCCAGCAGCTCCCCGGGCGGCAGGGGCATTCAGTACTTC
TRBV6-5	TRBJ2-2	13	few	NA	CASRTDLTGELFF	TGTGCCAGCAGAACGGACCTCACCGGGGAGCTGTTTTTT
TRBV5-1	TRBJ2-1	20	once	TRBD2	CASSPDLLASAAGGHNEQFF	TGCGCCAGCAGCCCCGATCTCTTAGCTAGTGCGGCGGGAGGGCACAATGAGCAGTTCTTC
TRBV7-9	TRBJ2-7	16	many	NA	CASSLDGSGPEYEQYF	TGTGCCAGCAGCTTAGACGGGTCGGGACCAGAGTACGAGCAGTACTTC
TRBV7-3	TRBJ2-1	13	many	NA	CASSLTLGNEQFF	TGTGCCAGCAGCTTAACCCTAGGGAATGAGCAGTTCTTC
TRBV10-1	TRBJ2-1	15	NA	TRBD2	CASSDGGMGQSEQFF	TGCGCCAGCAGTGACGGGGGGATGGGTCAGAGTGAGCAGTTCTTC